The next 10 T cell receptor beta chains were all read from a single sample in a study of blood T cell repertoires in COVID-19. Only in-frame clones appear in the TCRdb table, and some are missing; sequencing was by immunoSEQ multiplex PCR. Among about 190,000 clones listed, approximately 85% were seen once. What was sequenced was peripheral blood. The receptors were sampled from an older man with COVID-19, enrolled during active disease.

The gene calls are TRBV5-1 and TRBJ2-5; 7 bases match TRBD2. Germline-derived CDR1 and CDR2 are SGHRS and YFSETQ. This CDR3 spans 16 amino acids. V gave up 5 bases and J gave up 3 bases; unmatched junction bases: 13. This CDR3 is CASRMGGIAREETQYF. CDR3 coding DNA: TGCGCCAGCAGGATGGGGGGGATCGCTCGGGAAGAGACCCAGTACTTC.

This chain joins TRBV6-6 and TRBJ1-1, with TRBD1 matching 8 bases. Trimming cost V 4 bases and J 2 bases; bases outside gene matches: 3. Germline loops: CDR1 MNHNY, CDR2 SVGAGI (reference sequence). This CDR3 is built from 14 residues. The CDR3 bases are TGTGCCAGCAGTTTCGGACAGGGAAACACTGAAGCTTTCTTT. Its protein product is CASSFGQGNTEAFF.

The chain recombines TRBV6-6 with TRBJ1-2, with D unresolved. V lost 6 bases to trimming and J lost 4 bases, with 3 bases between them. CDR1 is MNHNY, CDR2 SVGAGI, per germline (reference sequence). CDR3 length: 10 residues. The DNA for the CDR3 is TGTGCCAGCAGCCGCTATGGCTACACCTTC. This translates into CASSRYGYTF.

This chain joins TRBV2 and TRBJ1-6; D call uncertain. V lost 5 bases to trimming and J lost 7 bases, with 15 bases between them. CDR3 length: 15 residues. The germline gives CDR1 SNHLY, CDR2 FYNNEI. CDR3 sequence reads: CASSLGGHQNSPLHF. In DNA form, the CDR3 reads TGTGCCAGCAGTCTCGGCGGGCACCAGAATTCACCCCTCCACTTT.

This sequence joins TRBV19 and TRBJ1-5; D is perhaps TRBD1 (5 bases). The ends were cut back, 2 bases at V and 2 bases at J, with 13 bases in the middle. The germline CDR1 and CDR2 sequences are LNHDA and SQIVND (reference sequence). The CDR3 length is 16 residues. This CDR3 reads CASSITRGVGNQPQHF. The CDR3 region has the DNA TGTGCCAGTAGTATAACGCGGGGGGTAGGCAATCAGCCCCAGCATTTT.

The chain uses TRBV5-1 and TRBJ2-1; D is ambiguous. The CDR3 totals 15 residues. Germline lookup yields CDR1 SGHRS and CDR2 YFSETQ. Trimming stripped 0 bases from V and 2 bases from J, with 9 bases between. In DNA form, the CDR3 reads TGCGCCAGCAGCTTGGATAGCTCTCCCTACAATGAGCAGTTCTTC. It is translated as CASSLDSSPYNEQFF. The whole variable domain, filled in from reference TRBV5-1 and TRBJ2-1, reads KAGVTQTPRYLIKTRGQQVTLSCSPISGHRSVSWYQQTPGQGLQFLFEYFSETQRNKGNFPGRFSGRQFSNSRSEMNVSTLELGDSALYLCASSLDSSPYNEQFFGPGTRLTVL.

J is TRBJ2-5 and V is TRBV5-1; TRBD2 matches at 11 bases. Germline V gene sequence: CDR1 SGHRS, CDR2 YFSETQ. The CDR3 loop spans 16 amino acids. Trimming took 3 bases from V and 2 from J; bases not matched to a gene: 6. In DNA form, the CDR3 reads TGCGCCAGCAGCTGGCTAGCGGGGGGCGTTCAAGAGACCCAGTACTTC. This codes for CASSWLAGGVQETQYF.

The CDR3 DNA follows: TGTGCCAGCAGCCCCACTCCAACTAATGAAAAACTGTTTTTT. It is translated as CASSPTPTNEKLFF. The chain is built from TRBV6-5 and TRBJ1-4; D gene unclear. The V and J ends lost 6 bases and 0 bases respectively, with 8 bases between them. This CDR3 has 14 residues. Germline V gene sequence: CDR1 MNHEY, CDR2 SVGAGI.

The V gene is TRBV12-3 or TRBV12-4, the J gene TRBJ2-3, with D unclear. Trimming took 3 bases from V and 5 from J, leaving 9 bases between them. The CDR3 consists of 13 residues. CDR3 DNA sequence: TGTGCCAGCAGTTTTAGTACTGAAGATACGCAGTATTTT. Translated: CASSFSTEDTQYF.

The J gene is TRBJ1-6, the V gene TRBV6-5; no reliable D call. The CDR3 has 15 amino acids. Trimming removed 9 bases from V and 4 bases from J, with 16 bases in between. Germline-derived CDR1 and CDR2 are MNHEY and SVGAGI. The CDR3 region has the DNA TGTGCCAGTATAGACAAATGGCGATATAATTCACCCCTCCACTTT. This gives the protein CASIDKWRYNSPLHF.